These 29 T cell receptor beta chains were all obtained from the same sample, sequenced in a study of OX40 agonist ivuxolimab in advanced cancers. Assay: immunoSEQ multiplex PCR; the TCRdb copy retains only in-frame clones and omits some. The table includes around 36,000 clones, about 82% detected once. Sequencing used CD4+ or CD8+ T cells sorted from blood, obtained in a trial of the OX40 agonist ivuxolimab. The receptors stem from an adult with an advanced solid tumor such as melanoma, head and neck, liver or kidney cancer.

This clone showed up just once. The chain carries TRBV30 and TRBJ1-1, with 9 nucleotides matching TRBD1. The CDR3 consists of 16 residues. With 0 bases clipped from V and 1 base from J, the junction kept 6 bases outside the gene matches. From germline, CDR1 is GTSNPN and CDR2 SVGIG (reference sequence). CDR3 coding DNA: TGTGCCTGGAGTGTACTTCCGACAGGGGGGAACACTGAAGCTTTCTTT. Protein product: CAWSVLPTGGNTEAFF.

The chain joins TRBV30 to TRBJ1-4, with a possible D match to TRBD1 (5 bases). Germline V gives CDR1 GTSNPN, CDR2 SVGIG (reference sequence). With 0 bases removed from V and 7 bases from J, the gap between germline ends came to 12 bases. The CDR3 consists of 14 residues. This CDR3 reads CAWSVTGEGEKLFF. CDR3 sequence (DNA): TGTGCCTGGAGTGTAACGGGGGAGGGTGAAAAACTGTTTTTT.

The chain links TRBV5-5 to TRBJ1-1, with 10 bases aligning to TRBD1. The CDR3 is 15 amino acids. Germline loops: CDR1 SGHKS, CDR2 YYEKEE (reference sequence). V lost 4 bases to trimming and J lost 4 bases; unmatched junction nucleotides: 7. CDR3 region: CASSQGDRGGTEAFF. The CDR3 DNA follows: TGTGCCAGCAGCCAAGGGGACAGGGGAGGCACTGAAGCTTTCTTT.

This chain links TRBV19 with TRBJ2-2; TRBD1 is a possible D gene (5 bases). This CDR3 is 11 amino acids long. Germline V gene lookup returns CDR1 LNHDA and CDR2 SQIVND (reference sequence). V lost 11 bases and J 7 bases, leaving 11 bases between the germline ends. CDR3 in amino acids: CACRVGGELFF. Written as DNA, the CDR3 is TGTGCCTGCAGGGTGGGCGGGGAGCTGTTTTTT. Full variable domain (missing parts from reference TRBV19 and TRBJ2-2): DGGITQSPKYLFRKEGQNVTLSCEQNLNHDAMYWYRQDPGQGLRLIYYSQIVNDFQKGDIAEGYSVSREKKESFPLTVTSAQKNPTAFYLCACRVGGELFFGEGSRLTVL.

CDR3 protein: CASSHTGQSNYGYTF. The CDR3 region has the DNA TGCGCCAGCAGCCACACAGGACAGTCCAACTATGGCTACACCTTC. The V call is TRBV4-1, the J call TRBJ1-2, with D tentatively TRBD1 (6 bases). Germline V gene sequence: CDR1 MGHRA, CDR2 YSYEKL. V was pared by 3 bases and J by 2 bases, with 13 bases between. The CDR3 has 15 residues.

The table lists this clone with a few counts. The chain uses TRBV7-2 and TRBJ2-2; possibly TRBD2 for D (5 bases). The CDR3 loop spans 12 amino acids. Germline CDR1 and CDR2: SGHTA and FQGNSA. Trimming stripped 4 bases from V and 9 bases from J, with 9 bases between. CDR3: CASSSRARELFF. CDR3 coding DNA: TGTGCCAGCAGCTCGCGGGCGAGGGAGCTGTTTTTT.

The chain has TRBV6-1 and TRBJ2-6; D is perhaps TRBD2 (6 bases). The CDR3 length is 15 residues. Trimming left V 1 base short and J 2 bases short, with 6 bases between. Germline V lookup: CDR1 MNHNS, CDR2 SASEGT. CDR3 in DNA: TGTGCCAGCAGTGAAGGACTAGCTGGGGCCAACGTCCTGACTTTC. This translates into CASSEGLAGANVLTF.

This clone was observed a handful of times. The chain joins TRBV6-4 to TRBJ2-3; no definite D call. Germline CDR1 reads MRHNA; CDR2 reads SNTAGT. This CDR3 contains 13 residues. V shed 4 bases and J shed 2 bases, with 7 bases lying between them. The DNA of the CDR3 is TGTGCCAGCAGTGTAGCAGCCACAGATACGCAGTATTTT. Its protein is CASSVAATDTQYF.

V is TRBV19 and J is TRBJ2-7; TRBD1 is a possible D gene (5 bases). Germline loops: CDR1 LNHDA, CDR2 SQIVND (reference sequence). This CDR3 region has 13 residues. Between the trimmed V and J ends, which lost 11 bases and 5 bases, there was a span of 19 bases. The CDR3 nucleotides are TGTGCCGTGGGGCAAGACCTAATTCACGAGCAGTACTTC. Protein product: CAVGQDLIHEQYF.

This chain links TRBV5-6 with TRBJ1-5; D is ambiguous. The CDR3 has 17 amino acids. V lost 4 bases and J lost 3, with 20 bases in between. Germline V gene sequence: CDR1 SGHDT, CDR2 YYEEEE. The CDR3 DNA reads TGTGCCAGCAGCCCGTGGTTTGAAAGGGTCGACAATCAGCCCCAGCATTTT. Protein product: CASSPWFERVDNQPQHF.

The CDR3: CASSIAGGGYEQYF. For the CDR3, the DNA is TGTGCCAGTAGTATAGCAGGGGGCGGTTACGAGCAGTACTTC. V gene TRBV19 combines with J gene TRBJ2-7; TRBD1 aligns across 8 bases. The CDR3 has 14 residues. Germline V CDR1 and CDR2: LNHDA, SQIVND (reference sequence). V shed 1 base, J shed 4 bases, and the junction held 3 bases outside the gene matches.

The V and J genes are TRBV10-1 and TRBJ2-1, with TRBD2 matching over 8 bases. The CDR3 has 15 residues. V shed 3 bases and J 0 bases; nucleotides not matched to a gene: 1. The V gene's germline CDR1 is WNHNN and CDR2 SYGVQD (reference sequence). CDR3 amino acids: CASSESGSSYNEQFF. The CDR3 bases are TGCGCCAGCAGTGAAAGCGGGAGCTCCTACAATGAGCAGTTCTTC.

This chain connects TRBV5-1 to TRBJ2-7; D remains ambiguous. V dropped 0 bases and J dropped 1 base, with 8 bases sitting between them. The CDR3 extends over 14 amino acids. CDR1 is SGHRS, CDR2 YFSETQ, per germline. In DNA form, the CDR3 reads TGCGCCAGCAGCTTGGCGTCGGGTTCCTACGAGCAGTACTTC. The encoded protein is CASSLASGSYEQYF. Full variable domain (remainder filled in from reference TRBV5-1 and TRBJ2-7): KAGVTQTPRYLIKTRGQQVTLSCSPISGHRSVSWYQQTPGQGLQFLFEYFSETQRNKGNFPGRFSGRQFSNSRSEMNVSTLELGDSALYLCASSLASGSYEQYFGPGTRLTVT.

This chain connects TRBV6-5 to TRBJ1-5, with 8 positions matching TRBD1. Germline V gene data show CDR1 as MNHEY and CDR2 as SVGAGI. CDR3 length: 15 residues. V lost 6 bases to trimming and J lost 6 bases; unmatched junction nucleotides: 10. CDR3 in amino acids: CASREQGEGFQPQHF. CDR3 in DNA: TGTGCCAGCAGGGAACAGGGGGAAGGGTTTCAGCCCCAGCATTTT.

CDR3 in amino acids: CASSPEQGTFYGYTF. The DNA of the CDR3 is TGCGCCAGCAGCCCAGAACAGGGGACCTTCTATGGCTACACCTTC. The rearrangement links TRBV4-3 to TRBJ1-2, with TRBD1 matching 7 bases. Germline trimming cut 4 bases from V and 4 bases from J; bases unmatched to any gene: 9. CDR3 length equals 15 residues. CDR1 is LGHNA, CDR2 YSLEER, per germline.

This clone appeared a few times. This rearrangement joins TRBV28 to TRBJ2-7, with 7 bases aligning to TRBD2. The CDR3 contains 14 residues. The germline V gene has CDR1 MDHEN and CDR2 SYDVKM. The junction had 6 bases not matched to a gene; V was cut back by 4 bases and J by 3 bases. Here the CDR3 reads CASSWSGGFYEQYF. Here the CDR3 DNA reads TGTGCCAGCAGTTGGTCGGGAGGCTTCTACGAGCAGTACTTC.

The rearrangement joins TRBV7-9 to TRBJ2-1, with 9 bases aligning to TRBD1. The CDR3 loop spans 16 amino acids. V gave up 5 bases and J gave up 0 bases; unmatched junction bases: 5. Germline V gene data show CDR1 as SEHNR and CDR2 as FQNEAQ (reference sequence). For the CDR3, the DNA is TGTGCCAGCAGCGCTCCGACAGGGGGCTCCTACAATGAGCAGTTCTTC. Protein product: CASSAPTGGSYNEQFF.

The chain combines TRBV30 with TRBJ2-7; D gene unclear. This CDR3 contains 12 residues. From germline, CDR1 is GTSNPN and CDR2 SVGIG (reference sequence). V dropped 0 bases and J dropped 6 bases, with 9 bases sitting between them. CDR3 bases: TGTGCCTGGAGTGTAGGCACCCTCGAGCAGTACTTC. This gives the protein CAWSVGTLEQYF.

The count of this clone is one. The chain is built from TRBV6-5 and TRBJ2-7; 13 nucleotides agree with TRBD2. There are 15 residues in the CDR3. Trimming took 6 bases from V and 2 from J; bases not matched to a gene: 4. Germline CDR1 and CDR2: MNHEY and SVGAGI. The DNA of the CDR3 is TGTGCCAGCAGCCAGGGACTAGCGGGGACCTACGAGCAGTACTTC. It encodes CASSQGLAGTYEQYF.

The rearrangement links TRBV27 to TRBJ2-1, with TRBD2 matching 7 bases. CDR3 length: 17 residues. V shed 5 bases, J shed 5 bases, and the junction held 15 bases outside the gene matches. Germline values: CDR1 MNHEY, CDR2 SMNVEV (reference sequence). In DNA form, the CDR3 reads TGTGCCAGCAGTCTGTACCAAATGGGAGGGCCCCACAATGAGCAGTTCTTC. It translates to CASSLYQMGGPHNEQFF.

In this sample, this clone turned up a few times. This chain connects TRBV6-5 to TRBJ1-1; D remains ambiguous. This CDR3 has 15 residues. Trimming cost V 2 bases and J 4 bases, with 14 bases left between them. Germline CDR1 is MNHEY and CDR2 is SVGAGI. The CDR3, as DNA: TGTGCCAGCAGTTACACGACCCCAGGCGCCACTGAAGCTTTCTTT. Translated: CASSYTTPGATEAFF.

The J gene is TRBJ1-2, the V gene TRBV13; 10 nucleotides align to TRBD1. This CDR3 spans 13 amino acids. In germline, CDR1 is PRHDT, CDR2 FYEKMQ (reference sequence). Unmatched junction bases numbered 8, after V lost 5 bases and J lost 11 bases. In DNA form, the CDR3 reads TGTGCCAGCAGCCAAGGGACAGGGGACCTTTACACCTTC. Translating it yields CASSQGTGDLYTF.

The gene calls are TRBV7-9 and TRBJ2-3; D gene uncertain. V was cut by 5 bases and J by 1 base, with 13 bases left in between. The CDR3 is made up of 15 amino acids. Germline-derived CDR1 and CDR2 are SEHNR and FQNEAQ (reference sequence). CDR3 in DNA: TGTGCCAGCAGCCTCCTGGGCGCAGGCACAGATACGCAGTATTTT. Residues: CASSLLGAGTDTQYF.

The V and J genes are TRBV27 and TRBJ2-7; TRBD1 aligns across 9 bases. The V gene's germline CDR1 is MNHEY and CDR2 SMNVEV (reference sequence). Losses at the gene ends were 4 bases for V and 5 bases for J; bases not matched to a gene: 9. The CDR3 totals 15 residues. The CDR3 spells CASSSPRQGVNEQYF. CDR3 bases: TGTGCCAGCAGTTCCCCCCGACAGGGGGTCAACGAGCAGTACTTC.

The chain couples TRBV7-9 to TRBJ2-1; D uncertain. The length of the CDR3 is 12 residues. V dropped 6 bases and J dropped 4 bases, with 7 bases sitting between them. CDR1 and CDR2 from the germline V gene are SEHNR and FQNEAQ (reference sequence). CDR3: CASRILYNEQFF. CDR3 sequence (DNA): TGTGCCAGCAGGATCCTATACAATGAGCAGTTCTTC.

A single count supports this clone. The CDR3 nucleotides read TGTGCCAGCAGCTTAGAGTTATTAGGTAGCGGGGGGGAAGGAGATACGCAGTATTTT. Translation gives CASSLELLGSGGEGDTQYF. The chain has TRBV11-2 and TRBJ2-3, with 11 positions matching TRBD2. Germline lookup yields CDR1 SGHAT and CDR2 FQNNGV. CDR3 length: 19 residues. The trim removed 0 bases at V and 5 bases at J, leaving 13 bases unmatched.

This clone appeared once. This chain connects TRBV6-5 to TRBJ1-1, with 9 bases fitting TRBD1. Germline CDR1 reads MNHEY; CDR2 reads SVGAGI. V lost 5 bases, J lost 5 bases, and 6 bases stayed unmatched. The length of the CDR3 is 14 residues. The CDR3 is CASSQGTGRTEAFF. In DNA, the CDR3 is TGTGCCAGCAGTCAAGGGACAGGGAGAACTGAAGCTTTCTTT.

V is TRBV27 and J is TRBJ2-5, with D possibly TRBD1 on 5 matching bases. The CDR3 has 15 amino acids. V was shortened by 0 bases and J by 2 bases, with 10 bases between the two germline ends. Germline CDR1 is MNHEY and CDR2 is SMNVEV (reference sequence). The CDR3 DNA follows: TGTGCCAGCAGTTTATCACCAGGGCTACAAGAGACCCAGTACTTC. This gives the protein CASSLSPGLQETQYF.

The chain recombines TRBV9 with TRBJ1-6, with D tentatively TRBD1 (5 bases). V was shortened by 2 bases and J by 7 bases, with 10 bases between the two germline ends. From germline, CDR1 is SGDLS and CDR2 YYNGEE. CDR3 size: 14 residues. The CDR3 here is CASSVGRGNSPLHF. CDR3 DNA: TGTGCCAGCAGCGTCGGACGGGGGAATTCACCCCTCCACTTT.